The source of this T cell receptor beta chain is a study of shared clonotypes between healthy human individuals. Deep was the level used in running the assay. Original analysis: ImmunoSEQ junction-only sequences lacked quality scores, so their filtering differed. Measured with immunoSEQ multiplex PCR; TCRdb has only the in-frame clones, and not every one. From that table come the V and J calls and clone size; the DNA was used to work out D and trimming. The table has roughly 530,000 clones, almost 97% seen once. Study observations and caveats: In several donors, around 5.5% of naive CD4 clonotypes appeared in common. Sampling covered blood only; tissue repertoires likely differ.

As concerns this clone: Its antigen is currently unknown.

The CDR3 length is 15 residues. Losses at the gene ends were 3 bases for V and 5 bases for J; bases not matched to a gene: 7. Germline assignment: CDR1 SGHRS and CDR2 YFSETQ. The J gene is TRBJ1-4, the V gene TRBV5-1; 7 bases fit TRBD1. Input material: naive CD4+ T cells sorted from blood. The subset was: CD45RA+ positively selected. This clonotype originated in a woman aged 30 to 39 in good health. The CDR3 protein is CASSSGGTANEKLFF. For the CDR3, the DNA is TGCGCCAGCAGCTCCGGAGGGACAGCGAATGAAAAACTGTTTTTT.